The 22 T cell receptor beta chains presented below share a single source sample, sequenced in a study of T cells after yellow fever vaccination. One entry per CDR3 protein, called by TCRdb with MiXCR from the 5' RACE reads. The sample yields some 320,000 distinct CDR3 sequences, approximately 4% seen once. Material: PBMCs, obtained 15 days after the yellow fever booster vaccination. The receptors originated from a man aged 18 to 30 who received the YFV17D yellow fever vaccine.

The chain uses TRBV10-3 and TRBJ2-1; D is unclear. The CDR3 contains 13 residues. The V gene's germline CDR1 is ENHRY and CDR2 SYGVKD. Trimming shortened V by 4 bases and J by 7 bases, and 11 bases separated the two germline ends. The CDR3 DNA sequence: TGTGCCATCAGTGTTCATCCGAAAAATGAGCAGTTCTTC. It specifies CAISVHPKNEQFF.

This clonotype was seen many times. The chain has TRBV4-1 and TRBJ1-1; D not resolved. Germline loops: CDR1 MGHRA, CDR2 YSYEKL. This CDR3 spans 12 amino acids. The V and J ends lost 4 bases and 8 bases respectively, with 11 bases between them. This CDR3 reads CASSPRGKEAFF. In nucleotides, the CDR3 is TGCGCCAGCAGCCCAAGAGGAAAAGAAGCTTTCTTT.

This clonotype was counted ten times or more. The gene calls are TRBV6-5 and TRBJ2-1, with 9 bases matching TRBD2. V dropped 5 bases and J dropped 9; count of bases not matched to a gene: 8. The CDR3 is made up of 14 amino acids. Per the germline V gene, CDR1 is MNHEY and CDR2 is SVGAGI. This CDR3 reads CASSQGLARSEQFF. The CDR3 DNA reads TGTGCCAGCAGTCAGGGACTAGCCCGCAGTGAGCAGTTCTTC.

This clonotype was counted between two and nine times. J is TRBJ2-7 and V is TRBV9, with D possibly being TRBD2 (6 bases). CDR3 length equals 16 residues. CDR1 and CDR2 (germline): SGDLS, YYNGEE. Deletions cut 0 bases from V and 2 bases from J, with 15 bases between. Here the CDR3 reads CASSVDARGAPYEQYF. Here the CDR3 DNA reads TGTGCCAGCAGCGTAGATGCGCGGGGTGCCCCCTACGAGCAGTACTTC.

This clonotype came up many times. V usage is TRBV20-1 and J usage is TRBJ2-7; D is perhaps TRBD2 (5 bases). Per the germline V gene, CDR1 is DFQATT and CDR2 is SNEGSKA (reference sequence). Trimming took 1 base from V and 7 from J, leaving 11 bases between them. The length of the CDR3 is 12 residues. Here the CDR3 reads CSARGLGGEQYF. CDR3 in DNA: TGCAGTGCTAGAGGGCTAGGCGGGGAGCAGTACTTC.

This clonotype was detected many times. This chain uses TRBV7-3 with TRBJ2-1; tentative D call: TRBD2 (6 bases). The CDR3 contains 14 residues. V lost 3 bases to trimming and J lost 3 bases, with 9 bases between them. CDR1 is SGHTA, CDR2 FQGTGA, per germline. CDR3 protein: CASSFHGGYNEQFF. The CDR3 nucleotides are TGTGCCAGCAGCTTTCACGGGGGCTACAATGAGCAGTTCTTC.

The sample holds many counts of this clonotype. The genes are TRBV20-1 and TRBJ2-4; maybe TRBD1 (6 bases). The CDR3 extends over 11 amino acids. V gave up 1 base and J gave up 9 bases, with 7 bases separating them. Per the germline V gene, CDR1 is DFQATT and CDR2 is SNEGSKA (reference sequence). CDR3 residues: CSARVGGIQYF. CDR3 DNA sequence: TGCAGTGCTAGAGTAGGGGGCATTCAGTACTTC.

This clonotype was counted between two and nine times. The chain recombines TRBV6-2 or TRBV6-3 with TRBJ2-5, with no clear D. The ends were cut back, 3 bases at V and 5 bases at J, with 7 bases in the middle. Germline loops: CDR1 MNHEY, CDR2 SVGEGT. The CDR3 runs 12 residues. CDR3 sequence: CASSYPVETQYF. The CDR3 region has the DNA TGTGCCAGCAGTTATCCAGTGGAGACCCAGTACTTC.

This clonotype has ten or more counts. This rearrangement joins TRBV4-3 to TRBJ2-3, with D possibly TRBD2 on 6 matching bases. The V end was cut by 5 bases, the J end by 2 bases, with 14 bases between. This CDR3 contains 15 residues. Per the germline V gene, CDR1 is LGHNA and CDR2 is YSLEER. The CDR3 loop is CASSSGRGYTDTQYF. The CDR3 DNA follows: TGCGCCAGCAGCTCCGGTCGGGGGTACACAGATACGCAGTATTTT.

This clonotype has only a few counts. The chain carries TRBV24-1 and TRBJ2-5; perhaps TRBD1 as D (6 bases). The ends were cut back, 2 bases at V and 1 base at J, with 13 bases in the middle. The CDR3 is 16 residues long. Per germline, CDR1 KGHDR and CDR2 SFDVKD. The chain's CDR3 is CATSDSLQGGQETQYF. For the CDR3, the DNA is TGTGCCACCAGTGATTCACTACAGGGTGGCCAAGAGACCCAGTACTTC.

This clonotype was counted ten times or more. This chain joins TRBV6-5 and TRBJ2-5; perhaps TRBD2 as D (6 bases). In germline, CDR1 is MNHEY, CDR2 SVGAGI. The CDR3 length is 13 residues. V was clipped by 5 bases and J by 6 bases, with 13 bases between them. The CDR3 loop reads CASSTPGRKTQYF. CDR3 bases: TGTGCCAGCAGTACCCCGGGGAGGAAGACCCAGTACTTC.

This clonotype came up many times. The chain joins TRBV28 to TRBJ1-5, with TRBD1 as a possible D gene (5 bases). The CDR3 extends over 13 amino acids. Germline V lookup: CDR1 MDHEN, CDR2 SYDVKM. Deletions cut 6 bases from V and 6 bases from J, with 12 bases between. The CDR3 loop is CASRGWDGQPQHF. The CDR3, as DNA: TGTGCCAGCAGGGGGTGGGACGGTCAGCCCCAGCATTTT. Full variable domain (missing parts from reference TRBV28 and TRBJ1-5): DVKVTQSSRYLVKRTGEKVFLECVQDMDHENMFWYRQDPGLGLRLIYFSYDVKMKEKGDIPEGYSVSREKKERFSLILESASTNQTSMYLCASRGWDGQPQHFGDGTRLSIL.

This clonotype has ten or more counts. V and J are TRBV20-1 and TRBJ1-1; TRBD1 is a possible D gene (5 bases). The ends were cut back, 1 base at V and 1 base at J, with 7 bases in the middle. Germline loops: CDR1 DFQATT, CDR2 SNEGSKA (reference sequence). CDR3 length: 13 residues. CDR3: CSARVTGNTEAFF. Written as DNA, the CDR3 is TGCAGTGCTAGAGTTACAGGGAACACTGAAGCTTTCTTT.

This clonotype was seen more than once but under ten times. The genes are TRBV4-1 and TRBJ2-5; D is ambiguous. Germline CDR1 and CDR2: MGHRA and YSYEKL. V lost 1 base and J 3 bases, leaving 15 bases between the germline ends. CDR3 size: 16 residues. The CDR3 region is CASSQVTAYRKETQYF. For the CDR3, the DNA is TGCGCCAGCAGCCAAGTTACCGCCTATCGTAAAGAGACCCAGTACTTC.

This clonotype was counted a few times. This chain uses TRBV18 with TRBJ2-7, with a weak D call TRBD2 (5 bases). The V end lost 8 bases, the J end lost 4 bases, and 12 bases lay between the germline ends. The germline gives CDR1 KGHSH, CDR2 LQKENI. The CDR3 spans 12 residues. For the CDR3, the DNA is TGTGCCAGCCCTCCCGGCGGGTACGAGCAGTACTTC. Translation: CASPPGGYEQYF.

The CDR3 here is CSAGETVTYEQYF. CDR3 nucleotides: TGCAGTGCTGGTGAGACTGTAACCTACGAGCAGTACTTC. The chain recombines TRBV20-1 with TRBJ2-7, with D hard to call. Trimming cost V 5 bases and J 2 bases, with 13 bases left between them. CDR3 length equals 13 residues. CDR1 DFQATT and CDR2 SNEGSKA come from the germline V gene (reference sequence).

The table lists this clonotype with a few counts. This chain uses TRBV7-3 with TRBJ1-1; possible D gene TRBD1, 5 bases. V lost 5 bases, J lost 3 bases, and 22 bases lay in between. The CDR3 contains 17 residues. CDR1 and CDR2 from the germline V gene are SGHTA and FQGTGA. CDR3 in DNA: TGTGCCAGCAGCCGCTTCAGCCAGGGCAGGGCGGACACTGAAGCTTTCTTT. It encodes CASSRFSQGRADTEAFF.

This clonotype was counted ten times or more. J is TRBJ2-1 and V is TRBV27; 11 nucleotides agree with TRBD1. Germline V gene data show CDR1 as MNHEY and CDR2 as SMNVEV (reference sequence). Unmatched junction bases numbered 6, after V lost 4 bases and J lost 10 bases. CDR3 size: 14 residues. The CDR3 sequence is CASSWDRGWQEQFF. DNA for the CDR3: TGTGCCAGCAGTTGGGACAGGGGGTGGCAGGAGCAGTTCTTC.

The table lists this clonotype with many counts. The chain recombines TRBV7-9 with TRBJ1-5; TRBD1 might be the D (5 bases). V gave up 2 bases and J gave up 0 bases, with 5 bases separating them. Per the germline V gene, CDR1 is SEHNR and CDR2 is FQNEAQ (reference sequence). The CDR3 runs to 14 residues. The CDR3 reads CASSLQGSNQPQHF. As DNA, the CDR3 is TGTGCCAGCAGCTTACAGGGTAGCAATCAGCCCCAGCATTTT.

In its sample, this clonotype was seen many times. This rearrangement joins TRBV4-1 to TRBJ1-2; no clear D gene. V lost 4 bases to trimming and J lost 3 bases, with 15 bases between them. The germline gives CDR1 MGHRA, CDR2 YSYEKL. This CDR3 spans 15 amino acids. The CDR3, as DNA: TGCGCCAGCAGCCCTTACGATACGGGGTACTATGGCTACACCTTC. Its translation: CASSPYDTGYYGYTF.

This clonotype was seen repeatedly, ten times or more. The rearrangement links TRBV4-2 to TRBJ1-6, with D hard to call. The germline V gene encodes CDR1 LGHNA and CDR2 YNFKEQ. The CDR3 sequence is 13 residues long. V lost 0 bases and J lost 9, with 6 bases in between. The CDR3 is CASSQELFSPLHF. The CDR3 coding sequence is TGTGCCAGCAGCCAAGAATTATTTTCACCCCTCCACTTT.

This clonotype was seen at least ten times. The chain is built from TRBV25-1 and TRBJ2-3; possibly TRBD2 for D (7 bases). Trimming took off 3 bases at V and 2 bases at J, with 12 bases between the two ends. Germline V lookup: CDR1 MGHDK, CDR2 SYGVNS. The CDR3 loop spans 15 amino acids. The DNA of the CDR3 is TGTGCCAGCAGTGACGGGGGGCAGGTCACAGATACGCAGTATTTT. Its protein product is CASSDGGQVTDTQYF.